This entry is about one T cell receptor (beta chain). Its matching antigen is unknown. This entry is derived from a study of T cells in narcolepsy. Study-level background: Enrolled donors included narcolepsy type 1 or type 2 patients and healthy controls.

The study, taken as a whole, reports: No autoreactive T cell clone sequences appeared in some memory CD4+ repertoires. Same-patient CSF and blood CD4+ T cell clonotypes included HCRT-specific and TRIB2-specific autoreactive ones. Autoreactive clonotypes reportedly recurred in blood of same and different patients, not controls.

Germline V gene lookup returns CDR1 KGHSH and CDR2 LQKENI. Trimming left V 2 bases short and J 1 base short, with 8 bases between. The CDR3 runs 14 residues. Assay used: immunoSEQ multiplex PCR; TCRdb lists only in-frame clones, some missing. The sample contains some 30,000 clones, under 85% of which appear only once. Sequencing input: CD45RA- memory CD4+ T cells from PBMCs. The TCR originated in a human donor with narcolepsy. The chain links TRBV18 to TRBJ2-5; D is possibly TRBD1 or TRBD2 (5 bases each). This CDR3 reads CASSPGDGQETQYF. CDR3 DNA sequence: TGTGCCAGCTCACCAGGGGACGGCCAAGAGACCCAGTACTTC.